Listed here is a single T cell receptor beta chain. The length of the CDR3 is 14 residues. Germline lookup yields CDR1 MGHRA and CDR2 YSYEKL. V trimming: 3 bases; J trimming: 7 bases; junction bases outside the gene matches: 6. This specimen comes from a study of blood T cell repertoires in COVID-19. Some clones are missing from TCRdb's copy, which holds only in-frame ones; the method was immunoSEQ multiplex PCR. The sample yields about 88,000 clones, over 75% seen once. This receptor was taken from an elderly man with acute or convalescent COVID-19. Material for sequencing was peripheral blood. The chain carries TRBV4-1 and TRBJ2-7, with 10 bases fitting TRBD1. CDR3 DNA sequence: TGCGCCAGCAGCCAGCCGGGACAGGGGCTAGAGCAGTACTTC. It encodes CASSQPGQGLEQYF.